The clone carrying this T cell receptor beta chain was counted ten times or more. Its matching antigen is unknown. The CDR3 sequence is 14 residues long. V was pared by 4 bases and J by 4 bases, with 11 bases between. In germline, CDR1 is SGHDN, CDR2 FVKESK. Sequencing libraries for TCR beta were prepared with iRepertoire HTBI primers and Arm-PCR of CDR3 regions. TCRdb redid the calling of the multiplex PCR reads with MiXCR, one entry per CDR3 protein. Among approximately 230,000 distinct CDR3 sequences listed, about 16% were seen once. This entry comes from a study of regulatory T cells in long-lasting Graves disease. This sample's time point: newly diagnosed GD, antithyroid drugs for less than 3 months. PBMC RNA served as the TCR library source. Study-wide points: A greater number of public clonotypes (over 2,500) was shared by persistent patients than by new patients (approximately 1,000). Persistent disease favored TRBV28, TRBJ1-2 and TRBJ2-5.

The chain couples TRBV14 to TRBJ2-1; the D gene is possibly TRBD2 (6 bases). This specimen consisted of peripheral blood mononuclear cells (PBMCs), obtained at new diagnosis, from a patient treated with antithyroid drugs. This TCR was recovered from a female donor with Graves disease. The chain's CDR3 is CASSPSGTYNEQFF. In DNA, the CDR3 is TGTGCCAGCAGCCCATCCGGGACTTACAATGAGCAGTTCTTC.